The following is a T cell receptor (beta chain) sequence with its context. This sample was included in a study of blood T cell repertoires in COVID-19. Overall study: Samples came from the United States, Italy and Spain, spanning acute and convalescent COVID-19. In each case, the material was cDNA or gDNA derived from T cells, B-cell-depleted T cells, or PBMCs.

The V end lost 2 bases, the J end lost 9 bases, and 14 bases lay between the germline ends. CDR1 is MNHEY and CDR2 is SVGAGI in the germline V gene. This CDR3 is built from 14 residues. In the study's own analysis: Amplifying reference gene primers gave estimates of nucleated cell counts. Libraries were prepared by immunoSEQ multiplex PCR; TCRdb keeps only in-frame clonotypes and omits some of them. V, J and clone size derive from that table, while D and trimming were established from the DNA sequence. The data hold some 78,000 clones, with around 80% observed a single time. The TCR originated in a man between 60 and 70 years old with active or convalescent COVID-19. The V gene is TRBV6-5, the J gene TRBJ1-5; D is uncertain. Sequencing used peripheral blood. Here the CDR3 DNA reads TGTGCCAGCAGTTACAGAGGGCACGGTCGGCCCCAGCATTTT. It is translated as CASSYRGHGRPQHF.